Presented here are 6 T cell receptor beta chains from one specimen sequenced in a study of CD8 T cells in ankylosing spondylitis. Study results and limitations: Seemingly distinctive of ankylosing spondylitis blood was a TCR beta motif formed by eight highly homologous variants.

These TCRs are of unknown antigen specificity. TCRdb used MiXCR to reprocess the 5' RACE reads, holding one entry per CDR3 protein. In the table there are fewer than 450,000 distinct CDR3 sequences, approximately 17% of which are singletons. Sequenced material: blood, either unsorted or a sorted T cell fraction (not recorded which). These receptors were taken from a male donor with ankylosing spondylitis.

The CDR3 spells CASTRRQGSGEQYF. CDR3 coding DNA: TGTGCCAGCACCCGCCGACAGGGCTCGGGCGAGCAGTACTTC. The chain employs TRBV6-2 or TRBV6-3 and TRBJ2-7; 7 bases align to TRBD1. Germline V gene data show CDR1 as MNHEY and CDR2 as SVGEGT. The length of the CDR3 is 14 residues. J gave up 6 bases and V 7 bases, and 12 bases lay outside the gene matches.

There are a few counts of this clonotype. The gene calls are TRBV6-1 and TRBJ2-7; the D gene is possibly TRBD2 (7 bases). Deletions cut 6 bases from V and 3 bases from J, with 15 bases between. The CDR3 spans 14 residues. Germline CDR1 reads MNHNS; CDR2 reads SASEGT. The CDR3 reads CASSLHREGYEQYF. For the CDR3, the DNA is TGTGCCAGCAGCCTACACAGGGAGGGCTACGAGCAGTACTTC.

This clonotype was counted only a few times. The V and J genes are TRBV7-3 and TRBJ2-1; 9 nucleotides match TRBD2. Germline CDR1 is SGHTA and CDR2 is FQGTGA. The CDR3 extends over 17 amino acids. V dropped 2 bases and J dropped 8; count of bases not matched to a gene: 13. The CDR3 sequence is CASSLEGSGGGRDEQFF. The CDR3 region has the DNA TGTGCCAGCAGCTTAGAGGGTAGCGGGGGTGGTCGAGATGAGCAGTTCTTC.

The sample holds many counts of this clonotype. The V and J genes are TRBV2 and TRBJ2-4; no reliable D call. There are 13 residues in the CDR3. Between the trimmed V and J ends, which lost 6 bases and 1 base, there was a span of 7 bases. Germline lookup yields CDR1 SNHLY and CDR2 FYNNEI. CDR3 region: CASRRMAKNIQYF. The CDR3 DNA reads as TGTGCCAGCAGGAGAATGGCCAAAAACATTCAGTACTTC. Full variable domain (outside the CDR3, taken from reference TRBV2 and TRBJ2-4): EPEVTQTPSHQVTQMGQEVILRCVPISNHLYFYWYRQILGQKVEFLVSFYNNEISEKSEIFDDQFSVERPDGSNFTLKIRSTKLEDSAMYFCASRRMAKNIQYFGAGTRLSVL.

This chain connects TRBV5-1 to TRBJ2-1; 11 bases align to TRBD2. Germline lookup yields CDR1 SGHRS and CDR2 YFSETQ. Germline trimming cut 4 bases from V and 5 bases from J; bases unmatched to any gene: 5. This CDR3 region has 15 residues. The CDR3 nucleotides are TGCGCCAGCAGCGAGACTAGCGGGGTAAACAATGAGCAGTTCTTC. It specifies CASSETSGVNNEQFF.

The chain combines TRBV20-1 with TRBJ1-1; 7 bases fit TRBD1. CDR3 length: 16 residues. Germline V lookup: CDR1 DFQATT, CDR2 SNEGSKA (reference sequence). J gave up 7 bases and V 0 bases, and 14 bases lay outside the gene matches. The CDR3 is CSARDPRHGDSVEAFF. Here the CDR3 DNA reads TGCAGTGCTAGAGATCCACGCCATGGGGACAGCGTTGAAGCTTTCTTT.